The 10 T cell receptor beta chains below come from one sample, sequenced in a study of CD8 T cells in acute hepatitis C reinfection (dated by TCRdb to the early 2020s). Receptor libraries were prepared by the immunoSEQ multiplex PCR assay. TCRdb carries this immuneACCESS record with in-frame sequences only. Its versions omit some clonotypes, under half of them owing to an unresolved V gene in the studies checked, with the rest unexplained. The sample table records over 30,000 clones; approximately 83% of these occur just once. In total, the top ten clones hold 11% of the sample. The sample's time point label is to be understood as: naive CD8 control sorted from an acute-time-point sample. Material: naive CD8+ T cells from PBMCs. The sample's cell subset or site label is to be understood as: sorted total naive CD45RO-negative CD8+ T cells. The receptor source for this set is a young woman who spontaneously cleared hepatitis C infection.

The rearrangement uses TRBV7-9 and TRBJ1-5; D unclear. The CDR3 contains 14 residues. Per germline, CDR1 SEHNR and CDR2 FQNEAQ (reference sequence). Deletions cut 4 bases from V and 4 bases from J, with 11 bases between. The CDR3 DNA is TGTGCCAGCAGCTCACCGGTAGGGAATCAGCCCCAGCATTTT. Protein sequence: CASSSPVGNQPQHF.

The CDR3 spells CASSYHPTGSTEAFF. The CDR3 bases are TGTGCCAGCAGTTACCACCCGACAGGATCCACTGAAGCTTTCTTT. V gene TRBV6-5 combines with J gene TRBJ1-1; weak D call: TRBD1 (6 bases). This CDR3 is 15 amino acids long. Trimming left V 2 bases short and J 4 bases short, with 14 bases between. Germline V gene data show CDR1 as MNHEY and CDR2 as SVGAGI.

The chain's CDR3 is CASSLGQEEAFF. The CDR3 DNA reads TGTGCCAGCAGCCTAGGACAGGAAGAAGCTTTCTTT. This chain uses TRBV6-6 with TRBJ1-1; 7 bases align to TRBD1. The CDR3 spans 12 residues. Germline lookup yields CDR1 MNHNY and CDR2 SVGAGI (reference sequence). The V and J ends lost 6 bases and 8 bases, in that order; junction bases with no gene match: 6.

This clone was detected only once. The V gene is TRBV7-3, the J gene TRBJ2-1; D possibly matches TRBD1 or TRBD2 (5 bases each). Germline-derived CDR1 and CDR2 are SGHTA and FQGTGA. V was shortened by 4 bases and J by 2 bases, with 24 bases between the two germline ends. The CDR3 has 19 amino acids. The CDR3, as DNA: TGTGCCAGCAGCTCCCCCCAGGGTGGGAGCGGAGGACCCTACAATGAGCAGTTCTTC. Amino acid sequence: CASSSPQGGSGGPYNEQFF.

The genes are TRBV13 and TRBJ2-7; D call uncertain. This CDR3 spans 12 amino acids. V lost 6 bases to trimming and J lost 3 bases, with 9 bases between them. Germline V gives CDR1 PRHDT, CDR2 FYEKMQ (reference sequence). CDR3: CASSLDGYEQYF. The CDR3 nucleotides read TGTGCCAGCAGTCTGGACGGCTACGAGCAGTACTTC.

CDR3 sequence (DNA): TGTGCCAGTAGCGTCAGGGACGGTACCTACGAGCAGTACTTC. It specifies CASSVRDGTYEQYF. V is TRBV19 and J is TRBJ2-7, with D perhaps matching TRBD1 or TRBD2 (5 bases each). Trimming stripped 6 bases from V and 2 bases from J, with 14 bases between. In germline, CDR1 is LNHDA, CDR2 SQIVND (reference sequence). The CDR3 loop spans 14 amino acids.

This rearrangement joins TRBV18 to TRBJ2-7; no clear D gene. V lost 6 bases to trimming and J lost 3 bases, with 12 bases between them. Germline-derived CDR1 and CDR2 are KGHSH and LQKENI. This CDR3 has 13 residues. The CDR3 DNA reads TGTGCCAGCTCCACCAGCCTGGGCTACGAGCAGTACTTC. It translates to CASSTSLGYEQYF.

This rearrangement joins TRBV27 to TRBJ2-7; the D gene is possibly TRBD1 (5 bases). Germline CDR1 is MNHEY and CDR2 is SMNVEV (reference sequence). The V and J ends lost 5 bases and 0 bases respectively, with 14 bases between them. The CDR3 length is 15 residues. CDR3 nucleotides: TGTGCCAGCAGTCCCCGACAGTTTATCTCCTACGAGCAGTACTTC. Its protein is CASSPRQFISYEQYF.

This clone was seen only a few times. This chain connects TRBV7-9 to TRBJ1-1, with D uncertain. This CDR3 has 12 amino acids. Trimming removed 3 bases at V and 5 bases at J, with 7 bases between. Per germline, CDR1 SEHNR and CDR2 FQNEAQ (reference sequence). CDR3 loop: CASSFKTTEAFF. The CDR3, as DNA: TGTGCCAGCAGCTTTAAGACGACTGAAGCTTTCTTT.

The V call is TRBV18, the J call TRBJ2-2, with 10 positions matching TRBD2. The CDR3 length is 17 residues. V shed 2 bases and J 1 base; nucleotides not matched to a gene: 4. Germline CDR1 reads KGHSH; CDR2 reads LQKENI. In nucleotides, the CDR3 is TGTGCCAGCTCACCATCCTGGACTAGCGGGAACACCGGGGAGCTGTTTTTT. Translating gives CASSPSWTSGNTGELFF. The entire variable domain, with the rest obtained from reference TRBV18 and TRBJ2-2, is as follows: NAGVMQNPRHLVRRRGQEARLRCSPMKGHSHVYWYRQLPEEGLKFMVYLQKENIIDESGMPKERFSAEFPKEGPSILRIQQVVRGDSAAYFCASSPSWTSGNTGELFFGEGSRLTVL.